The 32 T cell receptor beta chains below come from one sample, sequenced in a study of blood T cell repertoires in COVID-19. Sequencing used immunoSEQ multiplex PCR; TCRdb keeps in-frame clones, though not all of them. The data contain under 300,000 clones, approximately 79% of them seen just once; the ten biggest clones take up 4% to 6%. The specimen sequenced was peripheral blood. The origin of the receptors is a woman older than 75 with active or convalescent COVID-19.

The CDR3 loop is CASSPDRGWSPLHF. CDR3 DNA: TGTGCCAGCAGCCCTGACAGGGGGTGGTCACCCCTCCACTTT. This sequence joins TRBV7-2 and TRBJ1-6; 9 bases fit TRBD1. This CDR3 has 14 amino acids. Trimming at V came to 5 bases and at J to 10 bases, leaving 6 bases not matched to a gene. CDR1 and CDR2 from the germline V gene are SGHTA and FQGNSA.

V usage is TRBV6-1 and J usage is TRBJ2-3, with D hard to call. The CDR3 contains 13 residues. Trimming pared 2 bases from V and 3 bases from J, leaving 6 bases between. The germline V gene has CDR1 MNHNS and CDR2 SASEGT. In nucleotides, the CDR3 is TGTGCCAGCAGTGAACAGTCGACAGATACGCAGTATTTT. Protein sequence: CASSEQSTDTQYF.

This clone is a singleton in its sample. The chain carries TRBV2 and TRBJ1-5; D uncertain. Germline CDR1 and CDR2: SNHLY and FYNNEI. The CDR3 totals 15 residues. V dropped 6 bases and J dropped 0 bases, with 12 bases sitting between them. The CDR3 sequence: CASSLEGYSNQPQHF. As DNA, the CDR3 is TGTGCCAGCAGCCTAGAAGGTTATAGCAATCAGCCCCAGCATTTT.

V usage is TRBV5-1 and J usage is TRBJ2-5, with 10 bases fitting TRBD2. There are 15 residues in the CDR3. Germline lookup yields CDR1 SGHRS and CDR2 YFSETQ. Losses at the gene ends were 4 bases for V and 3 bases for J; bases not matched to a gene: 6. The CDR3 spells CASSRLAGVEETQYF. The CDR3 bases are TGCGCCAGCAGCCGCCTAGCGGGAGTGGAAGAGACCCAGTACTTC. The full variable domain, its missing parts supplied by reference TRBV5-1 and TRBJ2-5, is KAGVTQTPRYLIKTRGQQVTLSCSPISGHRSVSWYQQTPGQGLQFLFEYFSETQRNKGNFPGRFSGRQFSNSRSEMNVSTLELGDSALYLCASSRLAGVEETQYFGPGTRLLVL.

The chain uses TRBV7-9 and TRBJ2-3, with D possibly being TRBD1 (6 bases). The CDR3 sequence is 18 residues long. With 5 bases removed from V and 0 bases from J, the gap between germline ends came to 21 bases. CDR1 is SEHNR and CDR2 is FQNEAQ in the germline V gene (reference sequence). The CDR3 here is CASSHGYSGTPSTDTQYF. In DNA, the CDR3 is TGTGCCAGCAGCCACGGCTACTCCGGGACACCGAGCACAGATACGCAGTATTTT.

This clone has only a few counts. The CDR3 spells CATSDSRQGGEKLFF. The CDR3 DNA follows: TGTGCCACCAGTGATTCAAGACAGGGTGGCGAAAAACTGTTTTTT. This chain links TRBV24-1 with TRBJ1-4; 7 bases are shared with TRBD1. The germline gives CDR1 KGHDR, CDR2 SFDVKD. The CDR3 covers 15 residues. V trimming: 2 bases; J trimming: 8 bases; junction bases outside the gene matches: 7.

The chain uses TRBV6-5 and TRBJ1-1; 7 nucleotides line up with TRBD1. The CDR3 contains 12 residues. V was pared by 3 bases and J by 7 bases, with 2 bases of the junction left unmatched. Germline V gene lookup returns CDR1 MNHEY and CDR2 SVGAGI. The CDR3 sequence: CASSYGTVEAFF. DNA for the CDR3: TGTGCCAGCAGTTATGGGACAGTTGAAGCTTTCTTT.

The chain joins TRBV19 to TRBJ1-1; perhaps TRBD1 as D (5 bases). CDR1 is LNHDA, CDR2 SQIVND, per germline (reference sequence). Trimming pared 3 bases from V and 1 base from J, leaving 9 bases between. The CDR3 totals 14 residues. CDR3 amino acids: CASSILDRNTEAFF. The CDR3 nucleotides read TGTGCCAGTAGTATCCTCGACAGGAACACTGAAGCTTTCTTT.

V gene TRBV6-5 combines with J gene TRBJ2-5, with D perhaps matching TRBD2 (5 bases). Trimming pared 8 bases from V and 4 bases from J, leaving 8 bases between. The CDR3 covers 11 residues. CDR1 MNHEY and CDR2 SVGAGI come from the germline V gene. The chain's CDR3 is CASRGGETQYF. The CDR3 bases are TGTGCCAGCCGAGGAGGAGAGACCCAGTACTTC.

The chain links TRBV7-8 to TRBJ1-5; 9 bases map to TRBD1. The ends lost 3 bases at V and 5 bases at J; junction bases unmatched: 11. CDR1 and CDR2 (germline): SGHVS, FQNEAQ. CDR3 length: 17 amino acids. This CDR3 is CASSFRDRVRGDQPQHF. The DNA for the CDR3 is TGTGCCAGCAGCTTCCGGGACAGGGTAAGGGGCGATCAGCCCCAGCATTTT.

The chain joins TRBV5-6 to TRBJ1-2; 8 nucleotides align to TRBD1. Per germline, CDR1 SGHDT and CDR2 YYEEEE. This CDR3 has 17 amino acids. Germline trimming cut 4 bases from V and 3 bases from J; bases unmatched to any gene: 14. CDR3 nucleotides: TGTGCCAGCAGCCAACACCAGGGGGCTCCTATAGACTATGGCTACACCTTC. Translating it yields CASSQHQGAPIDYGYTF.

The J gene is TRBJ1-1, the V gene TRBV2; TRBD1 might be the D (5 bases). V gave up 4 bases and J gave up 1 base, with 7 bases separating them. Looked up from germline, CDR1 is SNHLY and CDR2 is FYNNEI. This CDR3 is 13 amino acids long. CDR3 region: CASSGTPNTEAFF. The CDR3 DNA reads TGTGCCAGCAGTGGGACACCGAACACTGAAGCTTTCTTT.

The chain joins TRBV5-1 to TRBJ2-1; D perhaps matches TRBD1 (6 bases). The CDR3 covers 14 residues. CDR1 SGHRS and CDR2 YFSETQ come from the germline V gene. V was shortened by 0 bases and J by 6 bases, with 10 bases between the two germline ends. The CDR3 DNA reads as TGCGCCAGCAGCTTGGCTCAGGGGATCAATGAGCAGTTCTTC. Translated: CASSLAQGINEQFF.

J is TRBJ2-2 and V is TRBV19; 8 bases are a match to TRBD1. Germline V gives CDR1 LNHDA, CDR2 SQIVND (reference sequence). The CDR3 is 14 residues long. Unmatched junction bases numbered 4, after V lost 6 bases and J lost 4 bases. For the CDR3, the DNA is TGTGCCAGTAGCCGAACAGGGGGCACCGGGGAGCTGTTTTTT. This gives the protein CASSRTGGTGELFF.

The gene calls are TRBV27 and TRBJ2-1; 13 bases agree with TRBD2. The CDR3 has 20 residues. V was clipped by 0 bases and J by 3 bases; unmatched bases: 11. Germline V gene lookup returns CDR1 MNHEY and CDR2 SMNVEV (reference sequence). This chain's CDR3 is CASSLSGTSGILALYNEQFF. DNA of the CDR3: TGTGCCAGCAGTTTATCCGGGACTAGCGGGATACTAGCCCTCTACAATGAGCAGTTCTTC.

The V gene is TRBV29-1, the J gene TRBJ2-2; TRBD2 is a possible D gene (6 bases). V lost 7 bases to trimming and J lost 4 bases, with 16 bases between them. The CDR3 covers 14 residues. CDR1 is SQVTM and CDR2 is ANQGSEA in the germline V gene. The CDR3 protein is CSAGGGQTTGELFF. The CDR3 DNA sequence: TGCAGCGCCGGGGGTGGTCAGACCACCGGGGAGCTGTTTTTT.

The CDR3 is CASSSSGRIYEQYF. For the CDR3, the DNA is TGCGCCAGCAGCTCTAGCGGGAGGATCTACGAGCAGTACTTC. V usage is TRBV5-1 and J usage is TRBJ2-7, with TRBD2 identical over 11 bases. Germline V gene data show CDR1 as SGHRS and CDR2 as YFSETQ. The V and J ends lost 3 bases and 3 bases, in that order; junction bases with no gene match: 2. The CDR3 has 14 amino acids. The whole variable domain, remainder taken from reference TRBV5-1 and TRBJ2-7, is KAGVTQTPRYLIKTRGQQVTLSCSPISGHRSVSWYQQTPGQGLQFLFEYFSETQRNKGNFPGRFSGRQFSNSRSEMNVSTLELGDSALYLCASSSSGRIYEQYFGPGTRLTVT.

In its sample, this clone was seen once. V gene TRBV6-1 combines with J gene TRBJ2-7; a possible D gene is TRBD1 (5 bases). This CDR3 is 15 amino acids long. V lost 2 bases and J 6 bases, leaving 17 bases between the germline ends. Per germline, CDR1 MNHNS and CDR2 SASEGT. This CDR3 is CASSEPAGPRGEQYF. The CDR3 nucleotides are TGTGCCAGCAGTGAACCCGCAGGGCCCAGAGGCGAGCAGTACTTC.

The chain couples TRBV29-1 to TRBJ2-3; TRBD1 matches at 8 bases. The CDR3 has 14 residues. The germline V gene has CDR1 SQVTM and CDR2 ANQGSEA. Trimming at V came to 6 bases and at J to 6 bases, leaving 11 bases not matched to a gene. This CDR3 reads CSVGQGSIDDTQYF. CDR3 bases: TGCAGCGTAGGACAGGGTAGTATTGATGATACGCAGTATTTT.

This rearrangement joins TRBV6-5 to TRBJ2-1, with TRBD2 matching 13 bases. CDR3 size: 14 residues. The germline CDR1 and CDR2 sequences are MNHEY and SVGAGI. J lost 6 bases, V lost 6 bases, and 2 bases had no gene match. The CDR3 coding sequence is TGTGCCAGCAGACTAGCGGGGGGGCCCAATGAGCAGTTCTTC. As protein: CASRLAGGPNEQFF.

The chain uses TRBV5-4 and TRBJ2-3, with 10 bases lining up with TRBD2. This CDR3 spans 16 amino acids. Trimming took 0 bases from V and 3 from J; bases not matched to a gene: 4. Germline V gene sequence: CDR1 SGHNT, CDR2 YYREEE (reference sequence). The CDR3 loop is CASSLERGGVTDTQYF. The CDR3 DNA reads TGTGCCAGCAGCTTGGAGCGGGGGGGAGTAACAGATACGCAGTATTTT.

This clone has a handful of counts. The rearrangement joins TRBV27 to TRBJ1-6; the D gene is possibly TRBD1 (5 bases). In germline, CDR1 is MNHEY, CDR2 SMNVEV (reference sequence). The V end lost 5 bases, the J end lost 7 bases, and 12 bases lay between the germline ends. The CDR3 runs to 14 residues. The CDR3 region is CASSPAGPNSPLHF. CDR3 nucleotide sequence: TGTGCCAGCAGTCCGGCAGGGCCGAATTCACCCCTCCACTTT.

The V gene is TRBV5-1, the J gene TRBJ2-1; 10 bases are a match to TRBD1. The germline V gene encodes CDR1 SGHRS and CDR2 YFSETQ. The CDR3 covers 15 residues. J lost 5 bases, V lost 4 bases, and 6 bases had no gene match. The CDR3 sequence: CASSLTGTGDNEQFF. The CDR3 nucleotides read TGCGCCAGCAGCCTAACCGGGACAGGGGACAATGAGCAGTTCTTC.

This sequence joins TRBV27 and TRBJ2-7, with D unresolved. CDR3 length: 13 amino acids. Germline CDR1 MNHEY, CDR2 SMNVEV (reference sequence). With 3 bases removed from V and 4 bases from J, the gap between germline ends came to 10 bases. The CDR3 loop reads CASSFSSIYEQYF. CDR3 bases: TGTGCCAGCAGTTTCTCTAGTATATACGAGCAGTACTTC.

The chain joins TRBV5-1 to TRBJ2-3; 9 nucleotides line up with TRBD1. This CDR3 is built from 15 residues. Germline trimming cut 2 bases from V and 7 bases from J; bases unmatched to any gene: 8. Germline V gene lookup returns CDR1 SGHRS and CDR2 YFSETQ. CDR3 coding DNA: TGCGCCAGCAGCTTTGTACAGGGGGCGACCAATACGCAGTATTTT. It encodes CASSFVQGATNTQYF.

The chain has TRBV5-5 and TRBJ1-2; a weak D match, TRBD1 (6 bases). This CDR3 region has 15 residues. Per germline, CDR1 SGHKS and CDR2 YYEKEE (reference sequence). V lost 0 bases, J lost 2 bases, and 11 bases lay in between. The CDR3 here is CASSLGDRRNYGYTF. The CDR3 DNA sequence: TGTGCCAGCAGCTTGGGAGACAGGCGAAACTATGGCTACACCTTC.

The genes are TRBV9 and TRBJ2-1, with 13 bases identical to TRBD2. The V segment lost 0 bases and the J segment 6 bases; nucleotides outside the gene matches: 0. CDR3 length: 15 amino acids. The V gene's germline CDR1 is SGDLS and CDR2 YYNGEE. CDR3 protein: CASSVGTSGSNEQFF. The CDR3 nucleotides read TGTGCCAGCAGCGTAGGGACTAGCGGGAGCAATGAGCAGTTCTTC.

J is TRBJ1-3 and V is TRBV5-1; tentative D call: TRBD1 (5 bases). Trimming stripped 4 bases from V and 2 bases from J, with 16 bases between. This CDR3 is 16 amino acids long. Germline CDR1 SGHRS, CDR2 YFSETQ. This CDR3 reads CASSHSLTEAGNTIYF. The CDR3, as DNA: TGCGCCAGCAGCCATAGCCTGACAGAAGCTGGAAACACCATATATTTT.

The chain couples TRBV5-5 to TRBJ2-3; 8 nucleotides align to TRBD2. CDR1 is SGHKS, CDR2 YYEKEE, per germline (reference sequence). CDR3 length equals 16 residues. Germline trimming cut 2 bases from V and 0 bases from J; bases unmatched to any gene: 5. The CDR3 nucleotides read TGTGCCAGCAGCTTTCGAGCGGGAGCAAGCACAGATACGCAGTATTTT. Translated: CASSFRAGASTDTQYF.

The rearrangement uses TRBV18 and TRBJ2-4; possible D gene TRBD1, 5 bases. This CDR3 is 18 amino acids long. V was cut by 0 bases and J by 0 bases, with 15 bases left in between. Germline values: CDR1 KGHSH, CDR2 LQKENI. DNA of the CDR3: TGTGCCAGCTCACCACCTAGGCCAGGGAATCTAGCCAAAAACATTCAGTACTTC. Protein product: CASSPPRPGNLAKNIQYF.

CDR3 protein: CASSLGDQRTGELYNEQFF. The CDR3 coding sequence is TGTGCCAGCAGTTTAGGCGACCAACGGACAGGGGAACTTTACAATGAGCAGTTCTTC. V gene TRBV28 combines with J gene TRBJ2-1, with 9 bases matching TRBD1. V was pared by 2 bases and J by 4 bases, with 15 bases of the junction left unmatched. The CDR3 extends over 19 amino acids. Germline-derived CDR1 and CDR2 are MDHEN and SYDVKM.

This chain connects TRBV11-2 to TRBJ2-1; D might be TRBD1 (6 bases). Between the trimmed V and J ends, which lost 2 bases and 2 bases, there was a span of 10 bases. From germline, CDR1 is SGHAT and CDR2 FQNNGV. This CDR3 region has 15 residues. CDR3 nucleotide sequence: TGTGCCAGCAGCTTACTCAGGGGAACCTACAATGAGCAGTTCTTC. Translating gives CASSLLRGTYNEQFF.